This T cell receptor (beta chain) comes out of a study of technical replicates of blood from a handful of donors. A few counts support this clone. TCRdb's table, derived via immunoSEQ multiplex PCR, lists solely in-frame clones and lacks some. The sample holds roughly 85,000 clones; nearly 95% are singletons and the top ten take 0.2% to 0.3%. CDR3 length: 16 residues. V lost 5 bases and J 9 bases, leaving 23 bases between the germline ends. Germline CDR1 and CDR2: SEHNR and FQNEAQ (reference sequence). V usage is TRBV7-9 and J usage is TRBJ1-5, with D possibly matching TRBD1 (6 bases). The TCR sequence derives from a human donor in good health. Sequencing was carried out using T cells isolated from PBMCs. CDR3 region: CASSPTDSISPVPQHF. As DNA, the CDR3 is TGTGCCAGCAGCCCGACGGACAGTATCTCTCCAGTGCCCCAGCATTTT.